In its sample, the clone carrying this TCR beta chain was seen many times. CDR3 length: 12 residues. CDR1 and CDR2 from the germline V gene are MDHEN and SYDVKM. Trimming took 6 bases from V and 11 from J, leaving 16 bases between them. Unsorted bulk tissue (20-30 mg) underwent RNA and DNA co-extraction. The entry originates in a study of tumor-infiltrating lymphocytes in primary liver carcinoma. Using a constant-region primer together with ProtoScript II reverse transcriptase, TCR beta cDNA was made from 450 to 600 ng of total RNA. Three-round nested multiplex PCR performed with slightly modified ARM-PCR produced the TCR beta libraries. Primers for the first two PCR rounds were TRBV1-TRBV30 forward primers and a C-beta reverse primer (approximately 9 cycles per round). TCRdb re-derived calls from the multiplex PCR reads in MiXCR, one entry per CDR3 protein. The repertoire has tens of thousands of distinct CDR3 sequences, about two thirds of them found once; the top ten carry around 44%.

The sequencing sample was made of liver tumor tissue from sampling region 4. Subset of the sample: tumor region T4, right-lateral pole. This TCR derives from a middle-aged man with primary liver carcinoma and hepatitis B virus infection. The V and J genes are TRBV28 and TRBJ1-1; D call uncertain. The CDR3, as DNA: TGTGCCAGCAGACCCGACACTCTCGGGGCTTTCTTT. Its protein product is CASRPDTLGAFF.